This T cell receptor beta chain was documented in a study of CD8 T cells in Susac syndrome. RNA in amounts of roughly 0.5 to 1 ug was reverse transcribed with random hexamers. TCRdb redid the calling of the immunoSEQ multiplex PCR reads with MiXCR, one entry per CDR3 protein. The table lists 50,000 or so distinct CDR3 sequences, roughly 93% of them singletons. The receptor's source is a human donor in good health. Material for sequencing was CD8+ T cells from PBMCs.

CDR3 DNA sequence: TGCGCCAGCTTTGACGTCTCCTCCTACGAGCAGTACTTC. Amino acid sequence: CASFDVSSYEQYF. The chain combines TRBV5-1 with TRBJ2-7; D unresolved. Germline-derived CDR1 and CDR2 are SGHRS and YFSETQ. There are 13 residues in the CDR3. V was trimmed by 7 bases and J by 0 bases, leaving 11 bases between them.